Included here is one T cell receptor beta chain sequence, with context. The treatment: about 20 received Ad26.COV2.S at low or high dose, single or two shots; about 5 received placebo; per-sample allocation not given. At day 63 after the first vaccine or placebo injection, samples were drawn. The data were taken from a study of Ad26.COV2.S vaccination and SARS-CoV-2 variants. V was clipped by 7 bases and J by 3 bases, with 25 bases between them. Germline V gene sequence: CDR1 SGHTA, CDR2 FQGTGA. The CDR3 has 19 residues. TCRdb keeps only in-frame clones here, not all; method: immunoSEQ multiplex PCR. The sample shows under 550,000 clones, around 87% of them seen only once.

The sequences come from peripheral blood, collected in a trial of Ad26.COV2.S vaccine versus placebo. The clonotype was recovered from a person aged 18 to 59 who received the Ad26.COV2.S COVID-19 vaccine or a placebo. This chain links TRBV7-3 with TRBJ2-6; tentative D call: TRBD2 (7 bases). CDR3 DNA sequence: TGTGCCAGCAAGCGGGATTCAGGGGAAGGATCGCGTGGGGCCAACGTCCTGACTTTC. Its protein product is CASKRDSGEGSRGANVLTF.